A selection of T cell receptor beta chains follows, all from one sample in a study of cytomegalovirus exposure and HLA in healthy donors. Assay: immunoSEQ multiplex PCR; the TCRdb copy retains only in-frame clones and omits some. The sample includes about 140,000 clones, about 78% of them seen just once. Sequenced: PBMCs. The receptors shown here come from a man aged 35 to 55 in good health and CMV-seropositive. Both conserved end residues are part of each CDR3. The D gene is left open where the match is weak. Size is omitted from some rows. Given values are once, few, many or a class for expanded clones.

TRBD1	TRBV18	-	TRBJ1-2	CASSPKAGGAVTSGYTF	TGTGCCAGCTCACCAAAGGCAGGGGGCGCGGTTACCAGTGGCTACACCTTC
-	TRBV2	few	TRBJ1-5	CASSERRGGSNQPQHF	TGTGCCAGCAGTGAACGACGTGGCGGGAGCAATCAGCCCCAGCATTTT
-	TRBV5-1	-	TRBJ1-1	CASSRRPGLDTEAFF	TGCGCCAGCAGCCGGAGGCCCGGACTGGATACTGAAGCTTTCTTT
-	TRBV27	-	TRBJ2-1	CASSSTSYNEQFF	TGTGCCAGCAGTTCCACTTCCTACAATGAGCAGTTCTTC
-	TRBV1	-	TRBJ1-1	CTSSLTPRGQVGEAFF	TGCACCAGCAGCCTAACACCGAGGGGGCAGGTCGGTGAAGCTTTCTTT
-	TRBV4-2	-	TRBJ1-1	CASGGATANTEAFF	TGTGCCAGCGGCGGCGCGACGGCGAACACTGAAGCTTTCTTT
TRBD1	TRBV5-6	few	TRBJ1-2	CASTLGTGKGYTF	TGTGCCAGCACCTTAGGGACAGGGAAAGGCTACACCTTC
TRBD2	TRBV9	once	TRBJ2-2	CASSVTSGNTGELFF	TGTGCCAGCAGCGTAACTAGCGGGAACACCGGGGAGCTGTTTTTT
TRBD1	TRBV4-3	-	TRBJ2-7	CASSQDRDRDEQYF	TGCGCCAGCAGCCAAGATCGGGACAGGGACGAGCAGTACTTC
TRBD1	TRBV29-1	-	TRBJ1-2	CSARDRSNYGYTF	TGCAGCGCTCGGGACAGATCTAACTATGGCTACACCTTC
-	TRBV28	few	TRBJ1-6	CASSFLVSDSPLHF	TGTGCCAGCAGTTTCCTTGTTAGCGATTCACCCCTCCACTTT
TRBD2	TRBV5-8	-	TRBJ2-7	CASQTAAAGGLAKYYEQYF	TGTGCCAGCCAAACCGCGGCTGCTGGCGGACTAGCAAAATACTACGAGCAGTACTTC
TRBD1	TRBV2	-	TRBJ2-5	CASTLLGTAQETQYF	TGTGCCAGCACTCTCCTAGGGACAGCCCAAGAGACCCAGTACTTC
TRBD1	TRBV6-1	-	TRBJ1-2	CASRGTGGVDGYTF	TGTGCCAGCAGGGGGACAGGGGGCGTCGATGGCTACACCTTC
-	TRBV28	-	TRBJ1-6	CASREDRRTNSPLHF	TGTGCCAGCAGAGAAGACAGGAGAACTAATTCACCCCTCCACTTT
-	TRBV2	-	TRBJ2-1	CASQDGTWQFF	TGTGCCAGCCAAGACGGGACTTGGCAGTTCTTC
-	TRBV7-9	-	TRBJ2-7	CASSFRGESYEQYF	TGTGCCAGCAGCTTCCGGGGAGAAAGCTACGAGCAGTACTTC
-	TRBV7-2	-	TRBJ1-2	CASSLDRVKEGYTF	TGTGCCAGCAGCTTAGACAGGGTAAAGGAGGGCTACACCTTC
-	TRBV7-6	-	TRBJ2-7	CASSLDAGAYDEQYF	TGTGCCAGCAGCTTAGATGCAGGGGCCTATGACGAGCAGTACTTC
TRBD1	TRBV5-6	-	TRBJ1-3	CASSPGTGPGNTIYF	TGTGCCAGCAGCCCCGGGACAGGGCCTGGAAACACCATATATTTT
TRBD1	TRBV10-3	-	TRBJ2-7	CAISEPDRGIDEQYF	TGTGCCATCAGTGAGCCGGACAGGGGCATCGACGAGCAGTACTTC
TRBD1	TRBV9	-	TRBJ1-5	CASSPQGFLNQPQHF	TGTGCCAGCAGCCCACAGGGGTTTCTAAATCAGCCCCAGCATTTT
TRBD1	TRBV27	once	TRBJ2-2	CASSLGQGYTGELFF	TGTGCCAGCAGTCTGGGACAGGGTTACACCGGGGAGCTGTTTTTT
-	TRBV6-6	-	TRBJ2-5	CASSYARRSQETQYF	TGTGCCAGCAGTTACGCGAGGAGGTCCCAAGAGACCCAGTACTTC
TRBD1	TRBV4-1	-	TRBJ1-2	CASSQAGTGLGYTF	TGCGCCAGCAGCCAAGCCGGGACAGGGCTTGGCTACACCTTC
-	TRBV5-1	-	TRBJ1-2	CASRITLLGRTVDGYTF	TGCGCCAGCAGAATCACGCTTTTAGGGAGAACAGTAGATGGCTACACCTTC
-	TRBV2	-	TRBJ1-4	CASSEFINEKLFF	TGTGCCAGCAGTGAATTCATTAATGAAAAACTGTTTTTT
TRBD1	TRBV2	few	TRBJ1-5	CASSTNRGYQPQHF	TGTGCCAGCAGTACAAACAGGGGATATCAGCCCCAGCATTTT
-	TRBV4-2	-	TRBJ2-7	CASSQDLADTSYEQYF	TGTGCCAGCAGCCAAGATTTGGCGGACACCTCCTACGAGCAGTACTTC
-	TRBV19	few	TRBJ1-5	CASSRTGTTSNQPQHF	TGTGCCAGTAGTCGTACCGGGACAACTAGCAATCAGCCCCAGCATTTT
TRBD2	TRBV6-1	-	TRBJ2-7	CASSEAFVGLAGGEQYF	TGTGCCAGCAGTGAAGCTTTTGTGGGACTAGCGGGCGGCGAGCAGTACTTC
TRBD2	TRBV5-5	-	TRBJ2-7	CASSLGLGYEQYF	TGTGCCAGCAGCCTAGGACTAGGCTACGAGCAGTACTTC
-	TRBV2	-	TRBJ2-7	CASSLQGSYEQYF	TGTGCCAGCAGTTTACAGGGTTCCTACGAGCAGTACTTC
-	TRBV30	-	TRBJ2-7	CAWGGSSSYEQYF	TGTGCCTGGGGAGGCAGTAGCTCCTACGAGCAGTACTTC
-	TRBV6-1	-	TRBJ2-3	CASSEGPGADTQYF	TGTGCCAGCAGTGAAGGCCCGGGGGCAGATACGCAGTATTTT
TRBD1	TRBV5-4	few	TRBJ1-2	CASSLGRQGFNYGYTF	TGTGCCAGCAGCTTGGGACGACAGGGTTTTAACTATGGCTACACCTTC
-	TRBV6-5	-	TRBJ1-4	CASSYQGLGEKLFF	TGTGCCAGCAGTTACCAGGGTTTAGGGGAAAAACTGTTTTTT
-	TRBV25-1	-	TRBJ2-2	CASSGGAGELFF	TGTGCCAGCAGTGGAGGTGCCGGGGAGCTGTTTTTT
-	TRBV7-2	-	TRBJ1-6	CASSLTGNLHF	TGTGCCAGCAGCTTAACCGGGAACCTCCACTTT
TRBD2	TRBV9	-	TRBJ2-2	CASRGSGGDTGELFF	TGTGCCAGCAGGGGCAGCGGGGGGGACACCGGGGAGCTGTTTTTT
-	TRBV5-1	-	TRBJ1-1	CASRQGLMNTEAFF	TGCGCCAGCCGGCAGGGCCTTATGAACACTGAAGCTTTCTTT
TRBD2	TRBV18	-	TRBJ2-5	CASSLSGAGKETQYF	TGTGCCAGCTCACTCAGCGGGGCAGGGAAAGAGACCCAGTACTTC
TRBD2	TRBV13	-	TRBJ2-1	CASSLTGLAADEQFF	TGTGCCAGCAGCCTCACGGGACTAGCGGCGGATGAGCAGTTCTTC
-	TRBV18	few	TRBJ2-5	CASSSYQETQYF	TGTGCCAGCTCCTCGTACCAAGAGACCCAGTACTTC
-	TRBV6-5	-	TRBJ2-7	CASSYEVNYEQYF	TGTGCCAGCAGTTATGAGGTCAACTACGAGCAGTACTTC
-	TRBV10-3	-	TRBJ1-2	CAIRDRTNYGYTF	TGTGCCATCCGTGACAGAACTAACTATGGCTACACCTTC
TRBD1	TRBV7-8	-	TRBJ1-2	CASSLQRTGDGGYTF	TGTGCCAGCAGCTTGCAGAGGACAGGGGATGGTGGCTACACCTTC
TRBD1	TRBV27	few	TRBJ2-2	CASSLTGTGVTTGELFF	TGTGCCAGCAGTTTAACCGGGACAGGGGTTACTACCGGGGAGCTGTTTTTT
-	TRBV19	few	TRBJ2-7	CASSRGGASYEQYF	TGTGCCAGTAGTAGGGGGGGGGCCTCCTACGAGCAGTACTTC
TRBD1	TRBV19	-	TRBJ1-5	CASTAGPGGVQPQHF	TGTGCCAGTACTGCGGGGCCAGGGGGTGTTCAGCCCCAGCATTTT
-	TRBV15	-	TRBJ1-1	CATSRDQGLGVNTEAFF	TGTGCCACCAGCAGAGATCAGGGGTTGGGGGTGAACACTGAAGCTTTCTTT